This T cell receptor (beta chain) was recorded in a study of blood T cells in healthy people across ages. Study-level points and caveats: The study found TCR beta diversity correlated strongly with naive T cell percentage. In long-lived donors, naive CD4+ cell counts and diversity exceeded those of aged donors. CMV infection status of these donors was not known. The authors considered diversity estimates from one million T cells to be underestimates.

A J-beta primer mix and a sample-barcoded 5' primer were used in a second PCR of roughly 6 to 12 cycles. TCRdb called the 5' RACE reads again in MiXCR, with one record for every CDR3 protein. The table has 550,000 to 750,000 distinct CDR3 sequences, 20% to 25% seen once. This clonotype occurred a few times. The antigen remains undetermined. The V and J ends lost 5 bases and 3 bases respectively, with 14 bases between them. The germline V gene encodes CDR1 SGHTA and CDR2 FQGNSA. The CDR3 spans 14 residues. The specimen sequenced was blood. The receptor comes from a man between 65 and 79 years old in good health. The genes are TRBV7-2 and TRBJ2-7; possibly TRBD2 for D (6 bases). The CDR3 region is CASSPGGSGYEQYF. The DNA for the CDR3 is TGTGCCAGCAGCCCCGGGGGTAGCGGCTACGAGCAGTACTTC.